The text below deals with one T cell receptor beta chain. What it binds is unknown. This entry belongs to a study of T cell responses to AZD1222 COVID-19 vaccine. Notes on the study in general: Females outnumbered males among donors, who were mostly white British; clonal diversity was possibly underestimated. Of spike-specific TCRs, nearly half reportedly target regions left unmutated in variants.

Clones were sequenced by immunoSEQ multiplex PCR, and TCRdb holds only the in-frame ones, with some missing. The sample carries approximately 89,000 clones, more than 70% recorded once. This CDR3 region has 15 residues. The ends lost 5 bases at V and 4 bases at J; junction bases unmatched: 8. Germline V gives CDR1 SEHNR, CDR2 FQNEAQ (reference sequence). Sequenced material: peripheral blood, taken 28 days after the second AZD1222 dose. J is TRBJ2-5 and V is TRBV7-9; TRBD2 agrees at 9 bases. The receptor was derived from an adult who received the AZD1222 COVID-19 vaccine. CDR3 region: CASSNAAGGLETQYF. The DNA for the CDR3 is TGTGCCAGCAGCAATGCGGCGGGGGGGCTAGAGACCCAGTACTTC.